This T cell receptor (beta chain) comes out of a study of cytomegalovirus exposure and HLA in healthy donors (dated 2017 in TCRdb). With regard to the full study: An earlier analysis of 587 of the donors reported over 250 Gb of sequence data and 117 million unique TCR beta sequences obtained from about 179 million T cells. An early release that covered roughly 600 HLA-typed donors contained 250 to 350 gigabases of sequencing data and some 87 million unique TCR sequences. Of the roughly 420 genotyped donors, approximately 81% were placed in the genetic ancestry cluster associated with self-reported Caucasian donors. The study aimed to test whether signatures of past pathogen exposure could be identified by cataloging public T cell receptors. The T cell repertoires of roughly 660 subjects were profiled by immunosequencing and related to cytomegalovirus serostatus. Along with the 666-subject first cohort, a separate validation cohort of around 110 different subjects was used. The study combined high-throughput TCR immunosequencing, statistical association of individual TCRs with disease status, and machine learning to predict cytomegalovirus infection status. To study patterns of TCR occurrence, a later analysis re-analyzed previously published TCR beta repertoires from around 660 donors and added high-resolution HLA genotyping. The later analysis used no new phenotypic data to find candidate immune exposures, relying instead on TCR beta sequences and their occurrence across donors. An earlier analysis of several hundred of the donors applied high-throughput TCR beta sequencing to assess whether each TCR beta V gene segment acted as functional or pseudogenic. Donor age, sex, ethnicity and CMV serostatus were compiled together with the repertoire data. Genome-wide SNP genotypes for about 65% of the roughly 670 donors were used in a later genetic analysis, which treated that subset as a discovery cohort. Every repertoire in the discovery cohort had been generated on one and the same sequencing platform. HLA typing included class I and class II loci at four-digit resolution. Typing coverage varied by locus: roughly 620-640 donors for A, B, C, DRB1 and DQB1; 500 to 550 for DQA1; around 570 for DPA1; around 450 for DPB1. Roughly 5 DR-DQ haplotypes were handled as single units for association and clustering because linkage in the cohort was strong. Among 300 to 500 genotyped donors of the cohort, an average of approximately 240,000 unique TCR beta nucleotide sequences was sequenced per donor, of which about 20% were non-productive.

This clone appeared once. There is no known antigen for this receptor. Per-nucleotide qualities are absent, and no much larger clonotype sits a single base away. Results the study describes overall, beyond this receptor: Sequencing depth was assumed to be roughly uniform across donors in the presence/absence analyses, though that assumption may not hold. In a later genetic analysis, fewer N-insertions in productive TCRs were reported among donors in an Asian-associated ancestry cluster than the approximately 710-donor mean. Most CMV-associated TCR beta chains appeared to be HLA-restricted in a later analysis, and the HLA associations seemed to be driven largely by CMV exposure. In vitro tests confirmed that a few of the cytomegalovirus-associated TCR beta chains recognize cytomegalovirus antigens. Most TCR sequences were seen in very few donors, while some public TCRs were found in many individuals. A later analysis reported that several top co-occurrence clusters appeared linked to parvovirus B19, influenza, CMV and Epstein-Barr virus. In an earlier analysis of more than 450 of the donors, most TCR beta V segments were observed in productive rearrangements about 90% or about 30% of the time, broadly matching IMGT annotations. A later analysis found that HLA-associated TCR beta chains were more clonally expanded and had lower generation probabilities than equally common non-associated chains. In a later genetic analysis, a missense DCLRE1C variant was associated with V-gene and J-gene trimming of TCR beta chains, and the association was replicated in an independent cohort. For the cohort, immune exposure information was limited to CMV serostatus. A group of highly shared sequence variants was considered likely to be a technical artifact of the sequencing pipeline. A further reported finding was that TCR beta sequences accurately predicted the HLA-A and HLA-B alleles for most subjects in the first cohort. In this cohort, only TCR beta chains were sequenced, and detectable features were limited by the absence of alpha or paired-chain data. Cytomegalovirus status was reported to be diagnosed by the classifier with high specificity and sensitivity in both the original and validation cohorts. Correlated functional status among segregating V segments might be attributable to linkage disequilibrium, but an unknown experimental factor could not be ruled out. According to a later analysis, TCR association rates differed among HLA loci, with DRB1 alleles showing the most associated TCRs and HLA-C alleles showing the fewest. Specific HLA alleles were associated with 16,951 TCR beta sequences at a false discovery rate of 0.05 in a later analysis. The study gave a list of 150 to 200 TCR beta chains associated with cytomegalovirus. It was suggested by the authors that the approach could potentially be generalized to other disease states and immunological phenotypes. Some IMGT-functional V segments, including TRBV6-2 and TRBV6-3, could not be distinguished by the 87-base-pair reads and were therefore excluded. Because HLA typing was unavailable for some donors at each locus, only the typed subset was used in association tests. The earlier analysis of 450 to 700 of the donors excluded fewer than 20 rarely observed V segments, including chromosome 9 orphons, because counts were too low. When HLA alleles, especially DR and DQ, strongly co-occurred, attributing TCR associations to individual alleles was difficult.

The cohort comprised some 680 healthy bone marrow donors. At the time of sampling, all cohort members were nominally healthy, though unrecorded immune exposures were likely present. The donor was CMV seronegative and was included in the group of a few hundred seronegative cohort members. A peripheral blood sample was collected from each donor, and TCR beta sequencing was performed on peripheral blood mononuclear cells. Genomic DNA was extracted from the blood cell samples with the Qiagen DNeasy Blood Extraction Kit. Libraries were built with the immunoSEQ multiplex PCR assay. A mixture of 60 forward primers for TCR Vbeta segments and 13 reverse primers for TCR Jbeta segments was used in the multiplex PCR. The CDR3 region of rearranged TCR beta genes was amplified from genomic DNA by a multiplex PCR assay. The Illumina HiSeq System was used to sequence the amplified TCR beta libraries as 87-base-pair reads. Regarding the original processing steps: Across the 640 or so repertoires, a later analysis counted approximately 83 million unique TCR beta chains, roughly 11 million of which were shared by at least two donors. Raw reads were error-corrected and collapsed into unique sequences by a nearest-neighbor algorithm in which closely related sequences were merged to remove PCR and sequencing errors. V, D and J gene segments were assigned by aligning CDR3 sequences to IMGT reference sequences. Each retained sequence needed at least a six-nucleotide match to both a V gene segment and a J gene segment. A rearrangement was called productive if the CDR3 had no stop codons and remained in frame with V and J, and every other rearrangement was called non-productive. Following IMGT convention, CDR3 was defined as the stretch from the second conserved V-encoded cysteine up to the conserved J-encoded phenylalanine. The earlier analysis of about 570 of the donors excluded any sequence lacking an unambiguous match to a single V gene segment. In an earlier analysis of roughly 600 of the donors, a V segment was called functional when productive rearrangements were above 56.7%, and segregating when the standard deviation between donors exceeded 5%. To diagnose cytomegalovirus status from the catalog of TCR beta chain sequences, a statistical classification framework was built. V and J gene assignment, in a later analysis, came from comparing TCR nucleotide sequences with IMGT/GENE-DB human TR gene sequences. Using the TCRdist pipeline, a later analysis assigned CDR3 sequences along with most-parsimonious VDJ recombination scenarios. In a later analysis, each TCR beta chain was defined by its CDR3 amino acid sequence together with its V-gene family, and reads without a unique V-gene family were excluded. To address suspected cross-contamination and a sequencing artifact, a later analysis removed a few hundred highly shared, low-generation-probability nucleotide sequences. A later analysis calculated a clonal expansion index for each public chain from normalized within-repertoire ranks of inferred template counts. A later analysis computed generation probabilities with a VDJ recombination model fitted to out-of-frame rearrangements, and checked the results against IGoR. In a later analysis, hypergeometric tests were used to score TCR-TCR, TCR-HLA and TCR-CMV co-occurrence, with a repertoire-size bias correction applied to TCR pairs. To estimate false discovery rates, a later analysis permuted the HLA or CMV assignments 20 times. A later analysis grouped co-occurring TCRs with DBSCAN, adding TCRdist sequence similarity when clustering within HLA-allele-positive subsets. For co-occurrence clustering, repertoires with fewer than 30,000 or more than 120,000 public chains were excluded, along with 5 or 6 repertoires with anomalous nucleotide sharing. What TCRdb holds here is the immuneACCESS table cut down to in-frame rearrangements. Part of the clones is not present; checked against another copy, under half of the missing clones reflect an unresolved V gene, and the others are unexplained. V, J and clone size reflect that table, while D and trimming were determined from the DNA. This sample comprises around 72,000 clones, 70% to 80% of them detected only once. Over 6% of the sample lies in the top ten.

CDR1 and CDR2 were assigned from the germline V gene as MDHEN and SYDVKM. V is trimmed back by 4 bases and J by 7 bases, and the junction contains 5 bases that no gene match accounts for. The CDR3 covers 14 residues, taking in both the cysteine and the phenylalanine. Only the CDR3 DNA stays, 42 bases, in frame from base 1. The TCR originated in a middle-aged man in good health and CMV-seronegative. The chain joins TRBV28 to TRBJ1-2; 11 bases in the middle match TRBD1. Sequencing was carried out using PBMCs. The CDR3 reads CASSSAGTGGGYTF. DNA sequence: TGTGCCAGCAGTTCAGCCGGGACAGGGGGTGGCTACACCTTC.